One sample yielded the 12 T cell receptor beta chains listed below, sequenced in a study of blood T cell repertoires in COVID-19. Repertoires were generated with immunoSEQ multiplex PCR, while TCRdb's copy carries only in-frame clones and drops some. Of about 170,000 clones in the sample, 88% were seen once. The sample comprised peripheral blood. These receptors all come from a man in his forties or fifties who had recovered from COVID-19.

V gene TRBV19 combines with J gene TRBJ1-5; D remains unclear. The CDR3 is made up of 13 amino acids. V was shortened by 10 bases and J by 3 bases, with 13 bases between the two germline ends. The germline V gene encodes CDR1 LNHDA and CDR2 SQIVND (reference sequence). CDR3 protein: CATLSDYNQPQHF. The CDR3 DNA is TGTGCCACCCTAAGTGACTACAATCAGCCCCAGCATTTT.

The chain recombines TRBV5-1 with TRBJ2-2, with 7 bases fitting TRBD2. The ends lost 4 bases at V and 0 bases at J; junction bases unmatched: 6. Germline loops: CDR1 SGHRS, CDR2 YFSETQ. The CDR3 is made up of 16 amino acids. The DNA for the CDR3 is TGCGCCAGCAGCCTGCAGGCGGGAGCGAACACCGGGGAGCTGTTTTTT. It codes for CASSLQAGANTGELFF.

The chain uses TRBV2 and TRBJ2-7; no firm D call. Germline V CDR1 and CDR2: SNHLY, FYNNEI. CDR3 length: 14 amino acids. The V end lost 4 bases, the J end lost 5 bases, and 15 bases lay between the germline ends. The CDR3 loop reads CASSVVGLGDEQYF. The CDR3 nucleotides read TGTGCCAGCAGTGTCGTGGGCCTTGGTGACGAGCAGTACTTC.

This chain links TRBV2 with TRBJ2-7; no firm D call. CDR3 size: 14 residues. CDR1 is SNHLY and CDR2 is FYNNEI in the germline V gene. The V end lost 0 bases, the J end lost 3 bases, and 9 bases lay between the germline ends. Written as DNA, the CDR3 is TGTGCCAGCAGTGAAGCGAGCGAATACTACGAGCAGTACTTC. It yields the protein CASSEASEYYEQYF.

The chain is built from TRBV28 and TRBJ2-7; D is ambiguous. Germline V gene sequence: CDR1 MDHEN, CDR2 SYDVKM. The CDR3 extends over 11 amino acids. The germline V and J ends were trimmed by 6 bases and 7 bases, with 10 bases remaining between them. The CDR3 protein is CASSRLWEQYF. In nucleotides, the CDR3 is TGTGCCAGCAGCCGGTTGTGGGAGCAGTACTTC.

CDR3: CASGLVRESGYTF. The CDR3 region has the DNA TGTGCTAGTGGTTTGGTACGGGAGAGCGGCTACACCTTC. The chain combines TRBV12-5 with TRBJ1-2; D gene ambiguous. Germline-derived CDR1 and CDR2 are LGHNT and FRNRAP. CDR3 length equals 13 residues. V dropped 0 bases and J dropped 8 bases, with 10 bases sitting between them.

V and J are TRBV20-1 and TRBJ2-5, with D tentatively TRBD1 (5 bases). V gave up 3 bases and J gave up 2 bases, with 13 bases separating them. Germline CDR1 and CDR2: DFQATT and SNEGSKA (reference sequence). The CDR3 is made up of 14 amino acids. DNA for the CDR3: TGCAGTGCTAGTAGGGGCAGGCTTCAAGAGACCCAGTACTTC. Its protein product is CSASRGRLQETQYF.

This clone was counted a few times. CDR3 amino acids: CASSFRGQTTYEQYF. As DNA, the CDR3 is TGTGCCAGCAGTTTCCGGGGACAGACTACCTACGAGCAGTACTTC. V gene TRBV28 combines with J gene TRBJ2-7; 7 nucleotides agree with TRBD1. The germline CDR1 and CDR2 sequences are MDHEN and SYDVKM. The CDR3 has 15 amino acids. The V gene end was trimmed by 3 bases and the J gene end by 2 bases; junction bases not matched to a gene: 7.

This clone was seen just once. The V and J genes are TRBV5-4 and TRBJ1-6, with 9 bases identical to TRBD1. The germline V gene encodes CDR1 SGHNT and CDR2 YYREEE (reference sequence). With 0 bases clipped from V and 7 bases from J, the junction kept 2 bases outside the gene matches. This CDR3 contains 15 residues. The DNA of the CDR3 is TGTGCCAGCAGCTTGGAAGGGACAGGGAATTCACCCCTCCACTTT. Residues: CASSLEGTGNSPLHF.

The chain employs TRBV7-8 and TRBJ1-5; D remains ambiguous. This CDR3 contains 16 residues. The V and J ends lost 2 bases and 0 bases respectively, with 11 bases between them. The germline V gene has CDR1 SGHVS and CDR2 FQNEAQ. The CDR3 DNA sequence: TGTGCCAGCAGCTTATATGGCAGCGATAGCAATCAGCCCCAGCATTTT. Protein product: CASSLYGSDSNQPQHF.

The chain recombines TRBV9 with TRBJ1-6; D perhaps matches TRBD1 (6 bases). Trimming pared 0 bases from V and 0 bases from J, leaving 10 bases between. In germline, CDR1 is SGDLS, CDR2 YYNGEE. CDR3 length: 17 residues. The CDR3 DNA sequence: TGTGCCAGCAGCGTAGAGGGGGTGAGCTCCTATAATTCACCCCTCCACTTT. Translated: CASSVEGVSSYNSPLHF.

The V call is TRBV5-1, the J call TRBJ2-1; 14 nucleotides match TRBD2. CDR3 length: 14 amino acids. Losses at the gene ends were 4 bases for V and 8 bases for J; bases not matched to a gene: 2. Germline V gene data show CDR1 as SGHRS and CDR2 as YFSETQ. DNA for the CDR3: TGCGCCAGCAGCCCGGGACTAGCGGGGGATGAGCAGTTCTTC. Translating it yields CASSPGLAGDEQFF.